The 2 T cell receptor beta chains presented below share a single source sample, sequenced in a study of blood T cell repertoires in COVID-19. Here immunoSEQ multiplex PCR was the method, and the copy in TCRdb shows in-frame clones only, minus some. This sample has about 64,000 clones, with around two thirds found just once. Sequencing input: PBMCs or T cells enriched from blood (not recorded which). The source is a woman between 55 and 75 years old who had been exposed to COVID-19.

The chain carries TRBV29-1 and TRBJ1-2; 8 nucleotides line up with TRBD1. Germline V CDR1 and CDR2: SQVTM, ANQGSEA. CDR3 length: 12 residues. Trimming took 6 bases from V and 7 from J; bases not matched to a gene: 7. The CDR3 coding sequence is TGCAGCGTCGTCAGGGGGCGGAGTGGCTACACCTTC. Its protein product is CSVVRGRSGYTF.

This clone was seen once. This rearrangement joins TRBV24-1 to TRBJ2-7; no definite D call. The CDR3 totals 11 residues. V gave up 4 bases and J gave up 9 bases, with 9 bases separating them. CDR1 and CDR2 (germline): KGHDR, SFDVKD. CDR3 in DNA: TGTGCCACCAGTGACGGCTCGGGGCAGTACTTC. Translated: CATSDGSGQYF.